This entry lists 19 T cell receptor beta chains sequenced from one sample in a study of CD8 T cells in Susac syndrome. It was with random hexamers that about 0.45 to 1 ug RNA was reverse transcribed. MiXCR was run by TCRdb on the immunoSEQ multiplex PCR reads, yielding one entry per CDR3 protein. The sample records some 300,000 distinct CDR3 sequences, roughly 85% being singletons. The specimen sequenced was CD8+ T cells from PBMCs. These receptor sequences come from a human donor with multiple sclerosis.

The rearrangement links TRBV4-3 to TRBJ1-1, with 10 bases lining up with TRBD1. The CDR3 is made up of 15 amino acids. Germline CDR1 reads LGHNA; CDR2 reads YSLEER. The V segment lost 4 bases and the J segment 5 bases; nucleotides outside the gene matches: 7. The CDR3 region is CASSPFLDRGTEAFF. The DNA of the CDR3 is TGCGCCAGCAGCCCGTTCTTGGACAGGGGGACTGAAGCTTTCTTT.

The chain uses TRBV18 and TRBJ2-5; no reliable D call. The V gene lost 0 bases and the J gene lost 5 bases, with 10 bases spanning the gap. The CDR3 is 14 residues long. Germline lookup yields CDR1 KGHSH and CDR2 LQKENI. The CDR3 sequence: CASSPPGNDETQYF. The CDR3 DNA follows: TGTGCCAGCTCACCACCAGGGAATGATGAGACCCAGTACTTC.

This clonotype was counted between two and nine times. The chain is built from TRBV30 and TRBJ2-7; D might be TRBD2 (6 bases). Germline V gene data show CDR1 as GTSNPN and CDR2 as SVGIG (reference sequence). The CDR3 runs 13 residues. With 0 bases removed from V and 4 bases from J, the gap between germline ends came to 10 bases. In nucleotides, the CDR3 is TGTGCCTGGAGTGTAATTGGAGGGTACGAGCAGTACTTC. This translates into CAWSVIGGYEQYF. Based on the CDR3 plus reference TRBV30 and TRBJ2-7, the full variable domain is SQTIHQWPATLVQPVGSPLSLECTVEGTSNPNLYWYRQAAGRGLQLLFYSVGIGQISSEVPQNLSASRPQDRQFILSSKKLLLSDSGFYLCAWSVIGGYEQYFGPGTRLTVT.

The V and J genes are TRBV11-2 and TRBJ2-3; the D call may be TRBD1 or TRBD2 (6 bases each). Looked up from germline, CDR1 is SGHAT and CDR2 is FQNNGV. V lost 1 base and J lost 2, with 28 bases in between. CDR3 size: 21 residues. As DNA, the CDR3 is TGTGCCAGCAGCTTAGTAGGAGGGACACTTGGATACCGTGGTTACACAGATACGCAGTATTTT. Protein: CASSLVGGTLGYRGYTDTQYF.

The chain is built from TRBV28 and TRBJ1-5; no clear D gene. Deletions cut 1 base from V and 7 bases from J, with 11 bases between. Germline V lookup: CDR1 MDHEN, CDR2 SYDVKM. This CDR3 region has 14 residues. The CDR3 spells CASSLLPVGQPQHF. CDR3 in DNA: TGTGCCAGCAGTTTATTACCAGTTGGACAGCCCCAGCATTTT.

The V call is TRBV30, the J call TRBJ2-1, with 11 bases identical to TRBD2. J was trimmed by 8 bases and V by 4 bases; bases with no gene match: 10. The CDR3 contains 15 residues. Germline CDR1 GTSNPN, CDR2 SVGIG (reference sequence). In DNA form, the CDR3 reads TGTGCCTGGACGGGGGCTAGCGGGAGGATCCATGAGCAGTTCTTC. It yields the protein CAWTGASGRIHEQFF.

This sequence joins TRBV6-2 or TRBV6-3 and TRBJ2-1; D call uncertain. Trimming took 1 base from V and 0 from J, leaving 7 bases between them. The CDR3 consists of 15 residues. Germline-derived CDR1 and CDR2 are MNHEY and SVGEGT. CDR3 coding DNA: TGTGCCAGCAGTTACTTGGCTAGCTCCTACAATGAGCAGTTCTTC. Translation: CASSYLASSYNEQFF.

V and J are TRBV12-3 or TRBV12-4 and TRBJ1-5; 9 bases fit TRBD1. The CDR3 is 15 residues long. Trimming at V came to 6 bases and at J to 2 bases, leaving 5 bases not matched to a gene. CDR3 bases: TGTGCCAGCAGGGACAGGGGATCGGGCAATCAGCCCCAGCATTTT. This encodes CASRDRGSGNQPQHF.

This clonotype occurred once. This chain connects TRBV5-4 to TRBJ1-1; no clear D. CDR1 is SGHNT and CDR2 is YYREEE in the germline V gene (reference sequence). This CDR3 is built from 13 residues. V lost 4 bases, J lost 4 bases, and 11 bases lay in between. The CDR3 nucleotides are TGTGCCAGCAGCGACCACACGGCCACTGAAGCTTTCTTT. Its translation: CASSDHTATEAFF.

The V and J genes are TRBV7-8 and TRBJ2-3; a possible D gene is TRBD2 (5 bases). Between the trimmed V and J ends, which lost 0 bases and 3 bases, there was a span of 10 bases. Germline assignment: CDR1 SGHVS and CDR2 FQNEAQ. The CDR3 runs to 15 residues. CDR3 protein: CASSLALRVTDTQYF. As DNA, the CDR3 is TGTGCCAGCAGCTTAGCGCTGAGGGTAACAGATACGCAGTATTTT. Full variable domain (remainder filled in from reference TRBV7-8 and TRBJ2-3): GAGVSQSPRYKVAKRGQDVALRCDPISGHVSLFWYQQALGQGPEFLTYFQNEAQLDKSGLPSDRFFAERPEGSVSTLKIQRTQQEDSAVYLCASSLALRVTDTQYFGPGTRLTVL.

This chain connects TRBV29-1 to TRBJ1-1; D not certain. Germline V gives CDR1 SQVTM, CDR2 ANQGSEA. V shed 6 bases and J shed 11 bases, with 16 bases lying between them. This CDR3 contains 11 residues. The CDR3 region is CSVPSGQKAFF. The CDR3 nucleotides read TGCAGCGTCCCCTCCGGGCAGAAGGCTTTCTTT.

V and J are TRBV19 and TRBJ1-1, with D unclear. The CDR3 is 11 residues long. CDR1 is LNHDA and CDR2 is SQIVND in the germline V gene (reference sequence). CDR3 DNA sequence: TGTGCTCTTCGGGCGAACACTGAAGCTTTCTTT. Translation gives CALRANTEAFF. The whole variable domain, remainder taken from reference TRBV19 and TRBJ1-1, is DGGITQSPKYLFRKEGQNVTLSCEQNLNHDAMYWYRQDPGQGLRLIYYSQIVNDFQKGDIAEGYSVSREKKESFPLTVTSAQKNPTAFYLCALRANTEAFFGQGTRLTVV.

CDR3 nucleotides: TGCGCCAGCAGCCAAGATAGCTTTGGGGGTGCAGAGACCCAGTACTTC. This translates into CASSQDSFGGAETQYF. The chain joins TRBV4-3 to TRBJ2-5; the D gene could be TRBD1 or TRBD2 (5 bases each). Trimming left V 0 bases short and J 4 bases short, with 15 bases between. The CDR3 loop spans 16 amino acids. Germline-derived CDR1 and CDR2 are LGHNA and YSLEER.

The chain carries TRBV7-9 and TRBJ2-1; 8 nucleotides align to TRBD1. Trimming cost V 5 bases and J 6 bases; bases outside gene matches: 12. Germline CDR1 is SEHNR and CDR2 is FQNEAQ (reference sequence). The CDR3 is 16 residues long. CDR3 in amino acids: CASSLDRYGQGNEQFF. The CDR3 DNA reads TGTGCCAGCAGCCTCGACCGATACGGACAGGGCAATGAGCAGTTCTTC.

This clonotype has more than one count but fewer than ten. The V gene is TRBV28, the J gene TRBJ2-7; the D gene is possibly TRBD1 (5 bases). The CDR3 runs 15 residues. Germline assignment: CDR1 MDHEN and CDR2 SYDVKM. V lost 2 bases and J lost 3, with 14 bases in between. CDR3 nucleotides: TGTGCCAGCAGTTTACAGGCAGGGTGGAACTACGAGCAGTACTTC. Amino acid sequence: CASSLQAGWNYEQYF.

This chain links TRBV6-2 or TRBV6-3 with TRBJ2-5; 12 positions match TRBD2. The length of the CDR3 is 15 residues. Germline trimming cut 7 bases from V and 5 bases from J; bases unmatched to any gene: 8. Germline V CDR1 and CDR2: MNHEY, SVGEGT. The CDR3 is CASTLSTSGSETQYF. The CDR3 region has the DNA TGTGCCAGCACCCTATCGACTAGCGGGAGTGAGACCCAGTACTTC.

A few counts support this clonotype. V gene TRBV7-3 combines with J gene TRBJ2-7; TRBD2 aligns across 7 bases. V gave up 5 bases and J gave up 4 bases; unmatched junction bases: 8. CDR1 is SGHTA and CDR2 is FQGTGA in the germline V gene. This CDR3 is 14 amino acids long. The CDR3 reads CASSPEAGPYEQYF. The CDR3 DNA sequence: TGTGCCAGCAGCCCTGAAGCGGGGCCTTACGAGCAGTACTTC. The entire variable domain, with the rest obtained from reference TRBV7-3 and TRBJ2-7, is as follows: GAGVSQTPSNKVTEKGKYVELRCDPISGHTALYWYRQSLGQGPEFLIYFQGTGAADDSGLPNDRFFAVRPEGSVSTLKIQRTERGDSAVYLCASSPEAGPYEQYFGPGTRLTVT.

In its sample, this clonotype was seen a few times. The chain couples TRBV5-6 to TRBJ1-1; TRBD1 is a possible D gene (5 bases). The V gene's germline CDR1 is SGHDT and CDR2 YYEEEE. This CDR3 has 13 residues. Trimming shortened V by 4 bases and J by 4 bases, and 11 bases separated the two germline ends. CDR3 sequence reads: CASSRPGITEAFF. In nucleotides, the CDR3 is TGTGCCAGCAGCCGTCCAGGGATCACTGAAGCTTTCTTT.

The CDR3 nucleotides are TGTGCCAGCAGGAAACAGGGGGCCGGACAGCCCCAGCATTTT. Translating gives CASRKQGAGQPQHF. The genes are TRBV28 and TRBJ1-5; the match to TRBD1 covers 9 bases. Germline CDR1 reads MDHEN; CDR2 reads SYDVKM. The J segment lost 7 bases and the V segment lost 6 bases, leaving 7 bases of the junction unmatched. The CDR3 has 14 amino acids.